The sequence of this T cell receptor beta chain was determined in a study of OX40 agonist ivuxolimab in advanced cancers. Produced via immunoSEQ multiplex PCR; TCRdb's table is partial and in-frame only. The sample yields about 72,000 clones, approximately 92% seen once. Turning to this clone: Antigen specificity is unknown.

General study points: A proportion of nonresponders additionally exhibited low normalized T-cell clonal expansion. The study found that CD8+ T cells averaged more expanded clones than CD4+.

The sequenced sample was CD4+ or CD8+ T cells sorted from blood, obtained in a trial of the OX40 agonist ivuxolimab. This receptor was identified in an adult with an advanced solid tumor such as melanoma, head and neck, liver or kidney cancer.

The CDR3 DNA reads as TGTGCCAGCAGCACCGGAGGGGGCACTGAAGCTTTCTTT. Its translation: CASSTGGGTEAFF. V gene TRBV6-5 combines with J gene TRBJ1-1, with D maybe TRBD1 (6 bases). Germline assignment: CDR1 MNHEY and CDR2 SVGAGI. Trimming took 6 bases from V and 4 from J, leaving 12 bases between them. The CDR3 sequence is 13 residues long.